This entry lists 3 T cell receptor beta chains sequenced from one sample in a study of blood T cell dynamics during melanoma immunotherapy. This sample's time point: pre-treatment baseline. TCRdb's copy holds only in-frame clones and misses some; the assay was immunoSEQ multiplex PCR. The profile shows a few thousand clones, more than 85% of them singletons. The sequencing here drew on blood, taken from a patient treated with checkpoint blockade. The receptors stem from a human donor with melanoma.

The rearrangement joins TRBV7-2 to TRBJ2-7; TRBD1 agrees at 10 bases. CDR1 SGHTA and CDR2 FQGNSA come from the germline V gene. The CDR3 spans 15 residues. V was clipped by 1 base and J by 3 bases; unmatched bases: 3. CDR3 in DNA: TGTGCCAGCAGCTTAGGTCGGGACAGGGGCTACGAGCAGTACTTC. Translated, it gives CASSLGRDRGYEQYF.

V usage is TRBV19 and J usage is TRBJ1-2; unclear D gene. The CDR3 loop spans 15 amino acids. CDR1 LNHDA and CDR2 SQIVND come from the germline V gene (reference sequence). The V end was cut by 2 bases, the J end by 2 bases, with 12 bases between. In DNA form, the CDR3 reads TGTGCCAGTAGTATATACGGCACGAAGAACTATGGCTACACCTTC. It translates to CASSIYGTKNYGYTF.

The V and J genes are TRBV7-5 and TRBJ2-7; the D call in the table, TRBD1, was not verified against the DNA. TRBV7-5 constitutes a pseudogene. This CDR3 comprises 13 residues. The CDR3 nucleotides are TGTGCCAGCAGCTTAGGTTTGGGCGACGAGCAGTACTTC. It specifies CASSLGLGDEQYF.